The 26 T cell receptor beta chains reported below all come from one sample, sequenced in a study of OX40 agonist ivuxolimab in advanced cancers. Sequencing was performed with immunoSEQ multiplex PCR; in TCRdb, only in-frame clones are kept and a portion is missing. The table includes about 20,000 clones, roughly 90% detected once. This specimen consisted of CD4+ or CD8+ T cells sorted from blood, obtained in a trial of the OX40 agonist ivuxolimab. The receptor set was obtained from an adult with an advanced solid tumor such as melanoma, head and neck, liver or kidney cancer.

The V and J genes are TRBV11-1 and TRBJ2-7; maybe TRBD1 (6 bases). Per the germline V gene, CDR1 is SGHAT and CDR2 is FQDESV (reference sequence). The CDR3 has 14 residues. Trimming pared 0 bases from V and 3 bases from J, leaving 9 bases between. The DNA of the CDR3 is TGTGCCAGCAGCTTAGCGGGCAGGGGCTACGAGCAGTACTTC. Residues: CASSLAGRGYEQYF.

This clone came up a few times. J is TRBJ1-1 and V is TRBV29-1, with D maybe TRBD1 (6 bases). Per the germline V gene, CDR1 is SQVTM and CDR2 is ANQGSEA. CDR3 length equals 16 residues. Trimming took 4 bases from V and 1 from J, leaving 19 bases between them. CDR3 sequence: CSVVGGRVIRNTEAFF. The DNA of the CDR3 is TGCAGCGTTGTCGGGGGGCGAGTCATCCGGAACACTGAAGCTTTCTTT.

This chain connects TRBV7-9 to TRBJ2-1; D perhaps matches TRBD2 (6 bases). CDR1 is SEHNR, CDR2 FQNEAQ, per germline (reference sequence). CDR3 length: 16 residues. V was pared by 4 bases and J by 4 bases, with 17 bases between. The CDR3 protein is CASSSSAGTPYNEQFF. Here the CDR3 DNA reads TGTGCCAGCAGCTCAAGCGCCGGGACTCCATACAATGAGCAGTTCTTC. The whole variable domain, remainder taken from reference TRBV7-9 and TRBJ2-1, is DTGVSQNPRHKITKRGQNVTFRCDPISEHNRLYWYRQTLGQGPEFLTYFQNEAQLEKSRLLSDRFSAERPKGSFSTLEIQRTEQGDSAMYLCASSSSAGTPYNEQFFGPGTRLTVL.

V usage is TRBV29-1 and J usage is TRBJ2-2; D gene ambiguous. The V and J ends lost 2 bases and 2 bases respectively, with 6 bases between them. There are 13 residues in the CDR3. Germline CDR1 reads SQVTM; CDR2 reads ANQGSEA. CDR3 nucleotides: TGCAGCGTTGAACCCGGTAACACCGGGGAGCTGTTTTTT. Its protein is CSVEPGNTGELFF.

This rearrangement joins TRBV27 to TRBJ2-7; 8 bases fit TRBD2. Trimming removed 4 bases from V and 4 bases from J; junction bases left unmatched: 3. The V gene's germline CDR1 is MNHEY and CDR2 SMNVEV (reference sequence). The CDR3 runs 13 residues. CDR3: CASSSTSGYEQYF. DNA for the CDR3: TGTGCCAGCAGTTCTACTAGCGGTTACGAGCAGTACTTC.

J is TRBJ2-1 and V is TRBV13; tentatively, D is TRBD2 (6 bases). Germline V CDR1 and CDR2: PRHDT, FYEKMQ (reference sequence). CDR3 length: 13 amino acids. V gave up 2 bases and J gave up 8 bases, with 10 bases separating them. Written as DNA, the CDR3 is TGTGCCAGCAGCTTAAGCGGAGGGGATGAGCAGTTCTTC. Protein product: CASSLSGGDEQFF.

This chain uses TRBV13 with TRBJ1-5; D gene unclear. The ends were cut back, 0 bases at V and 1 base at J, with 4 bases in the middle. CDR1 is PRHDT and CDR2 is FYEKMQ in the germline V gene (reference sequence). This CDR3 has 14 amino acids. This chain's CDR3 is CASSLGQSNQPQHF. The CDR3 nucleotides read TGTGCCAGCAGCTTAGGACAAAGCAATCAGCCCCAGCATTTT.

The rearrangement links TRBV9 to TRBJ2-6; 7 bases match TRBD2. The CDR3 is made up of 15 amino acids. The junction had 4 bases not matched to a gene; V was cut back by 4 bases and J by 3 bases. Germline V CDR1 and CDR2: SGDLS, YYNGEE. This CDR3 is CASSKIAGGANVLTF. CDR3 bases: TGTGCCAGCAGCAAGATAGCGGGTGGGGCCAACGTCCTGACTTTC.

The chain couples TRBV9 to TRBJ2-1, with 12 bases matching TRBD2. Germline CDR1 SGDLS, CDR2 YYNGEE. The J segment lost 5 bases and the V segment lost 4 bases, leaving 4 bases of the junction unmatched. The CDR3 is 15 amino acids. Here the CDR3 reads CASSSRLAGDNEQFF. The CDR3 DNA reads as TGTGCCAGCAGCTCACGACTAGCGGGGGACAATGAGCAGTTCTTC.

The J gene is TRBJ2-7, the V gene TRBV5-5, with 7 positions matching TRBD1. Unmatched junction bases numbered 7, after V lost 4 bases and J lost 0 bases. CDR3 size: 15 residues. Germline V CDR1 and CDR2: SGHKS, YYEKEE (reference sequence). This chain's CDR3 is CASSPTGLFSYEQYF. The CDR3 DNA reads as TGTGCCAGCAGCCCGACAGGGCTCTTCTCCTACGAGCAGTACTTC. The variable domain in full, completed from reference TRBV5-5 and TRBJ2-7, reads DAGVTQSPTHLIKTRGQQVTLRCSPISGHKSVSWYQQVLGQGPQFIFQYYEKEERGRGNFPDRFSARQFPNYSSELNVNALLLGDSALYLCASSPTGLFSYEQYFGPGTRLTVT.

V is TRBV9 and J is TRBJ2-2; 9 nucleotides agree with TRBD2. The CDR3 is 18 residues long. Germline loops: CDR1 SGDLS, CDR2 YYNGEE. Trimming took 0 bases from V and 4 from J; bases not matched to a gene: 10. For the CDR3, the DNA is TGTGCCAGCAGCGTAGCTCGGGCTAGCGGGACTTCCACCGGGGAGCTGTTTTTT. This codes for CASSVARASGTSTGELFF.

In DNA form, the CDR3 reads TGTGCCAGTACTGACGGGGGCGCGACAGATACGCAGTATTTT. Translating it yields CASTDGGATDTQYF. The chain recombines TRBV9 with TRBJ2-3; the D call may be TRBD1 or TRBD2 (6 bases each). CDR3 size: 14 residues. V lost 8 bases, J lost 3 bases, and 16 bases lay in between. CDR1 and CDR2 from the germline V gene are SGDLS and YYNGEE.

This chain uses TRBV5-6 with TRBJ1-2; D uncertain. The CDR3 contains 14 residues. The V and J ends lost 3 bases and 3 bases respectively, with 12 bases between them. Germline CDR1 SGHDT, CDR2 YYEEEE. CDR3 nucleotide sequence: TGTGCCAGCAGCTACCTTAGTTGGGACTATGGCTACACCTTC. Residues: CASSYLSWDYGYTF.

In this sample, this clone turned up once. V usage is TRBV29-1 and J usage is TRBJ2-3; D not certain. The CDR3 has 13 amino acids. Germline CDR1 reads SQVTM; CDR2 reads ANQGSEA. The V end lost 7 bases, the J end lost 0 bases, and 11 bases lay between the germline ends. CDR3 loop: CSADLDSTDTQYF. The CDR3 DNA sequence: TGCAGCGCCGACCTGGACAGCACAGATACGCAGTATTTT.

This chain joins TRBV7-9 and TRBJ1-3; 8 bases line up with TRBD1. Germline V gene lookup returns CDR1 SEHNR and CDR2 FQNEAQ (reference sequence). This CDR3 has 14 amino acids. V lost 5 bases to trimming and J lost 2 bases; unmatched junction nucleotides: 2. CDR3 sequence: CASSPTGAGNTIYF. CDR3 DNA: TGTGCCAGCAGCCCGACAGGGGCTGGAAACACCATATATTTT.

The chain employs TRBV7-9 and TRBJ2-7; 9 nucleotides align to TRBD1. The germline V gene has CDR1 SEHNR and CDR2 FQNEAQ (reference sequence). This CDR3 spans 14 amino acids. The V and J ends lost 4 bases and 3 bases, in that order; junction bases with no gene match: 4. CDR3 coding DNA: TGTGCCAGCAGCTGGGACAGGGAGAACTACGAGCAGTACTTC. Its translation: CASSWDRENYEQYF.

The CDR3 loop is CASSIVSGGGDQPQHF. The CDR3, as DNA: TGTGCCAGTAGTATAGTCAGCGGAGGGGGCGATCAGCCCCAGCATTTT. The gene calls are TRBV19 and TRBJ1-5; 7 bases are a match to TRBD1. The CDR3 has 16 residues. V lost 1 base, J lost 5 bases, and 8 bases stayed unmatched. Germline values: CDR1 LNHDA, CDR2 SQIVND (reference sequence). The whole variable domain, filled in from reference TRBV19 and TRBJ1-5, reads DGGITQSPKYLFRKEGQNVTLSCEQNLNHDAMYWYRQDPGQGLRLIYYSQIVNDFQKGDIAEGYSVSREKKESFPLTVTSAQKNPTAFYLCASSIVSGGGDQPQHFGDGTRLSIL.

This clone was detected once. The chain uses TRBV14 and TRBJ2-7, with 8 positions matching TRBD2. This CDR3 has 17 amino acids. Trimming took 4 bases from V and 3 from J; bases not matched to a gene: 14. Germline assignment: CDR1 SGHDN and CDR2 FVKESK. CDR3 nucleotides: TGTGCCAGCAGCCTCAAAACTAGCGGAGGTTTCCTCTACGAGCAGTACTTC. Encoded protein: CASSLKTSGGFLYEQYF.

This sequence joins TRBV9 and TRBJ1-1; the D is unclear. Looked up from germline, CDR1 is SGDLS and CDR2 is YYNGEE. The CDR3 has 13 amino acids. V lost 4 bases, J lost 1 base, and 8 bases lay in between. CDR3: CASSPRANTEAFF. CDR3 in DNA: TGTGCCAGCAGCCCCCGAGCGAACACTGAAGCTTTCTTT.

CDR3 residues: CASSLLVGDYEQYF. As DNA, the CDR3 is TGTGCCAGCAGTTTGCTGGTAGGGGACTACGAGCAGTACTTC. This rearrangement joins TRBV27 to TRBJ2-7, with a tentative D call TRBD1 (5 bases). The V end was cut by 3 bases, the J end by 3 bases, with 12 bases between. Germline V gene data show CDR1 as MNHEY and CDR2 as SMNVEV (reference sequence). This CDR3 spans 14 amino acids.

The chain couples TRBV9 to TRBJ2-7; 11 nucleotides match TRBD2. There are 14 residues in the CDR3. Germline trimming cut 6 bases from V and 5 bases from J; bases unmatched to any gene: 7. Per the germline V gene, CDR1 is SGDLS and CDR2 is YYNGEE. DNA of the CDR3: TGTGCCAGCAACACCGGGACTAGCGGCAACGAGCAGTACTTC. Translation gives CASNTGTSGNEQYF.

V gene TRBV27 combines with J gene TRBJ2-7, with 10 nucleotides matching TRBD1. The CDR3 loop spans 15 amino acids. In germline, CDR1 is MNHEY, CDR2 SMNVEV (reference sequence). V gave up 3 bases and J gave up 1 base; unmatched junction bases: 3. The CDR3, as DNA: TGTGCCAGCAGTTTCGGGACAGGGGAGTCCTACGAGCAGTACTTC. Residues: CASSFGTGESYEQYF.

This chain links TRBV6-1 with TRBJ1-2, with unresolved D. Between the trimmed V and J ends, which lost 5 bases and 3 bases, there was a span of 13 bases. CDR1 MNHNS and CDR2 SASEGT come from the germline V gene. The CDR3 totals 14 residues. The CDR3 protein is CASSSGIGHYGYTF. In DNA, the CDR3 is TGTGCCAGCAGTTCGGGAATTGGGCACTATGGCTACACCTTC.

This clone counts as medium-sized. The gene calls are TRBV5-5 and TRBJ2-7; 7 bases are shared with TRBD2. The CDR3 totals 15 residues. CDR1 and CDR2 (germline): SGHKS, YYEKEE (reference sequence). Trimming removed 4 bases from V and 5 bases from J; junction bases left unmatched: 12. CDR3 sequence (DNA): TGTGCCAGCAGCCGCCCGTCCGGGGGGAGGGACGAGCAGTACTTC. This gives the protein CASSRPSGGRDEQYF.

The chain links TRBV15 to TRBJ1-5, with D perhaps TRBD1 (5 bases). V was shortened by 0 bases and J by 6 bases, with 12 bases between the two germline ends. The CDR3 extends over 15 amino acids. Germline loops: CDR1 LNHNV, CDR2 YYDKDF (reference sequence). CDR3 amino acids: CATSRDRGVSQPQHF. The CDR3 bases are TGTGCCACCAGCAGAGATAGAGGGGTAAGTCAGCCCCAGCATTTT.

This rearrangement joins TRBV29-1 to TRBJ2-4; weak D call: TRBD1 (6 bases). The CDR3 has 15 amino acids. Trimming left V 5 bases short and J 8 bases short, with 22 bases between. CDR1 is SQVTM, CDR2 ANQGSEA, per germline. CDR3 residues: CSVFGQSRNYDIQYF. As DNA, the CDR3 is TGCAGCGTTTTTGGACAGAGCCGGAACTATGACATTCAGTACTTC.